The clone carrying this TCR beta chain was counted many times. A sample-barcoded 5' primer and a J-beta primer mix were used in a second PCR of roughly 7 to 11 cycles. TCRdb itself ran the 5' RACE reads through MiXCR, one entry per CDR3 protein. This table holds about 1.7 million distinct CDR3 sequences, roughly 28% found once. The data were taken from a study of blood T cells in healthy people across ages. The TCR was taken from a woman younger than 45 in good health. The specimen was blood.

The CDR3 loop reads CATSRSGATPARQYF. The DNA for the CDR3 is TGTGCCACCAGCAGATCGGGGGCGACCCCCGCTAGGCAGTATTTT. V is TRBV15 and J is TRBJ2-3; D may match TRBD1 or TRBD2 (6 bases each). The germline gives CDR1 LNHNV, CDR2 YYDKDF (reference sequence). The germline V and J ends were trimmed by 2 bases and 11 bases, with 20 bases remaining between them. This CDR3 comprises 15 residues. The full variable domain, with the rest looked up from reference TRBV15 and TRBJ2-3, is DAMVIQNPRYQVTQFGKPVTLSCSQTLNHNVMYWYQQKSSQAPKLLFHYYDKDFNNEADTPDNFQSRRPNTSFCFLDIRSPGLGDTAMYLCATSRSGATPARQYFGPGTRLTVL.